These 29 T cell receptor beta chains came from one sample sequenced in a study of PD-L1 blockade in urothelial cancer. Generated by immunoSEQ multiplex PCR, the TCRdb table keeps only in-frame clones and is missing some. The table records around 35,000 clones, 70% to 85% of them present only once. This material consisted of PBMCs, taken around atezolizumab (anti-PD-L1) treatment. The receptor source for this set is a man in his sixties with urothelial cancer.

This rearrangement joins TRBV5-8 to TRBJ2-7; 8 positions match TRBD1. This CDR3 is 16 amino acids long. Germline trimming cut 4 bases from V and 4 bases from J; bases unmatched to any gene: 13. In germline, CDR1 is SGHTS, CDR2 YDEGEE. CDR3: CASSKGQGRASYEQYF. Here the CDR3 DNA reads TGTGCCAGCAGCAAAGGACAGGGCCGAGCATCGTACGAGCAGTACTTC. Full variable domain (missing parts from reference TRBV5-8 and TRBJ2-7): EAGVTQSPTHLIKTRGQQATLRCSPISGHTSVYWYQQALGLGLQFLLWYDEGEERNRGNFPPRFSGRQFPNYSSELNVNALELEDSALYLCASSKGQGRASYEQYFGPGTRLTVT.

The chain carries TRBV2 and TRBJ2-7; 11 nucleotides line up with TRBD1. V dropped 1 base and J dropped 4; count of bases not matched to a gene: 9. Looked up from germline, CDR1 is SNHLY and CDR2 is FYNNEI. This CDR3 comprises 17 residues. Here the CDR3 DNA reads TGTGCCAGCAGTGAAGGTTTGGGCGGGACAGGGGGTTACGAGCAGTACTTC. Translating gives CASSEGLGGTGGYEQYF. The whole variable domain, filled in from reference TRBV2 and TRBJ2-7, reads EPEVTQTPSHQVTQMGQEVILRCVPISNHLYFYWYRQILGQKVEFLVSFYNNEISEKSEIFDDQFSVERPDGSNFTLKIRSTKLEDSAMYFCASSEGLGGTGGYEQYFGPGTRLTVT.

This clone appeared a few times. The chain employs TRBV19 and TRBJ1-1, with D possibly TRBD1 on 6 matching bases. This CDR3 contains 15 residues. The V gene's germline CDR1 is LNHDA and CDR2 SQIVND (reference sequence). Trimming took off 5 bases at V and 3 bases at J, with 16 bases between the two ends. CDR3 sequence (DNA): TGTGCCAGTAGTGACTTAGCCGGGACATACACTGAAGCTTTCTTT. Its protein is CASSDLAGTYTEAFF.

The rearrangement links TRBV6-5 to TRBJ2-7, with a weak D call TRBD1 (5 bases). This CDR3 comprises 15 residues. Germline V gene lookup returns CDR1 MNHEY and CDR2 SVGAGI. Trimming stripped 2 bases from V and 3 bases from J, with 14 bases between. DNA of the CDR3: TGTGCCAGCAGTTACCAGGCAGGGCTGTACTACGAGCAGTACTTC. It translates to CASSYQAGLYYEQYF.

The rearrangement joins TRBV5-1 to TRBJ2-3; TRBD2 matches at 9 bases. V lost 0 bases and J lost 0; bases outside the gene matches: 5. Germline CDR1 and CDR2: SGHRS and YFSETQ. There are 17 residues in the CDR3. CDR3 sequence: CASSLGRGGVSTDTQYF. The CDR3 nucleotides are TGCGCCAGCAGCTTGGGGCGGGGGGGCGTCAGCACAGATACGCAGTATTTT.

This clone was seen a few times. The chain carries TRBV11-2 and TRBJ1-2; 8 bases match TRBD1. This CDR3 region has 15 residues. V shed 3 bases, J shed 0 bases, and the junction held 3 bases outside the gene matches. Germline V gives CDR1 SGHAT, CDR2 FQNNGV. The CDR3 reads CASSLDRVPNYGYTF. CDR3 nucleotides: TGTGCCAGCAGCTTGGACAGGGTACCTAACTATGGCTACACCTTC.

V usage is TRBV5-4 and J usage is TRBJ2-7; 8 bases fit TRBD2. This CDR3 is built from 14 residues. Germline V gene sequence: CDR1 SGHNT, CDR2 YYREEE (reference sequence). Trimming removed 1 base from V and 6 bases from J; junction bases left unmatched: 6. CDR3: CASSLRHAGGEQYF. As DNA, the CDR3 is TGTGCCAGCAGCTTGCGGCACGCGGGGGGCGAGCAGTACTTC.

V usage is TRBV5-1 and J usage is TRBJ2-7; D is unresolved. V shed 0 bases and J shed 2 bases, with 9 bases lying between them. Germline lookup yields CDR1 SGHRS and CDR2 YFSETQ. There are 14 residues in the CDR3. CDR3 nucleotides: TGCGCCAGCAGCTTGGACGGAGTCCCCTACGAGCAGTACTTC. This gives the protein CASSLDGVPYEQYF. Looking up the rest from reference TRBV5-1 and TRBJ2-7 gives the full variable domain: KAGVTQTPRYLIKTRGQQVTLSCSPISGHRSVSWYQQTPGQGLQFLFEYFSETQRNKGNFPGRFSGRQFSNSRSEMNVSTLELGDSALYLCASSLDGVPYEQYFGPGTRLTVT.

J is TRBJ2-7 and V is TRBV5-1; 11 nucleotides match TRBD1. J gave up 5 bases and V 3 bases, and 7 bases lay outside the gene matches. CDR3 length equals 15 residues. CDR1 SGHRS and CDR2 YFSETQ come from the germline V gene. Here the CDR3 DNA reads TGCGCCAGCAGCTCGGGACAGGGGGATTACAACGAGCAGTACTTC. Protein sequence: CASSSGQGDYNEQYF.

The chain combines TRBV2 with TRBJ1-4; 9 nucleotides agree with TRBD1. The germline V gene encodes CDR1 SNHLY and CDR2 FYNNEI. Trimming cost V 5 bases and J 5 bases; bases outside gene matches: 3. The CDR3 totals 14 residues. The CDR3 nucleotides are TGTGCCAGCAGTCGCACAGGGGGCAATGAAAAACTGTTTTTT. Its protein product is CASSRTGGNEKLFF.

The chain links TRBV7-9 to TRBJ1-2, with a possible D match to TRBD1 (6 bases). This CDR3 has 12 residues. V was shortened by 10 bases and J by 1 base, with 10 bases between the two germline ends. Germline V gene lookup returns CDR1 SEHNR and CDR2 FQNEAQ (reference sequence). Written as DNA, the CDR3 is TGTGCCACTCAAGGGGGTAACTATGGCTACACCTTC. Translated: CATQGGNYGYTF.

Of note for this clone: Compared with germline, one end of the junction differs, possibly owing to a read error. V gene TRBV7-7 combines with J gene TRBJ2-2; weak D call: TRBD2 (6 bases). The germline V gene encodes CDR1 SSHAT and CDR2 FNYEAQ (reference sequence). This CDR3 contains 15 residues. Here the CDR3 reads CASSLGDSYGGELFF. CDR3 DNA sequence: TGTGCTAGCAGCTTAGGGGACTCTTATGGCGGGGAGCTGTTTTTT.

In this sample, this clone turned up once. This chain uses TRBV7-2 with TRBJ2-3; 10 positions match TRBD2. The trim removed 6 bases at V and 2 bases at J, leaving 5 bases unmatched. The CDR3 length is 15 residues. Germline lookup yields CDR1 SGHTA and CDR2 FQGNSA. The DNA of the CDR3 is TGTGCCAGCAGATCTAGCGGGGGTTTCACAGATACGCAGTATTTT. It yields the protein CASRSSGGFTDTQYF.

This chain uses TRBV2 with TRBJ2-7; no definite D call. Germline V gene data show CDR1 as SNHLY and CDR2 as FYNNEI. V dropped 8 bases and J dropped 0 bases, with 14 bases sitting between them. The CDR3 is 14 residues long. The CDR3 bases are TGTGCCAGCTCCCCCAGGCTAACCTCCTACGAGCAGTACTTC. It translates to CASSPRLTSYEQYF.

The chain recombines TRBV11-1 with TRBJ1-6, with 7 bases identical to TRBD1. J was trimmed by 9 bases and V by 3 bases; bases with no gene match: 5. Germline V lookup: CDR1 SGHAT, CDR2 FQDESV (reference sequence). The CDR3 covers 14 residues. The CDR3 nucleotides are TGTGCCAGCAGCTTCACTCGGACAGGTTCACCCCTCCACTTT. Amino acids: CASSFTRTGSPLHF.

This chain uses TRBV18 with TRBJ1-1, with 10 bases matching TRBD1. In germline, CDR1 is KGHSH, CDR2 LQKENI. Trimming at V came to 7 bases and at J to 8 bases, leaving 4 bases not matched to a gene. The CDR3 runs to 12 residues. CDR3 residues: CASWGQGKEAFF. The CDR3, as DNA: TGTGCCAGCTGGGGACAGGGGAAAGAAGCTTTCTTT.

This clone was seen only a few times. The chain has TRBV6-1 and TRBJ1-1; D is perhaps TRBD1 (6 bases). V lost 6 bases, J lost 11 bases, and 13 bases lay in between. CDR3 size: 11 residues. Germline V CDR1 and CDR2: MNHNS, SASEGT. CDR3 region: CASRLQGVAFF. The CDR3 nucleotides are TGTGCCAGCAGGCTACAGGGAGTGGCTTTCTTT.

Turning to this clone: At one of its ends the junction is not consistent with the germline gene, which may arise from a read error. V usage is TRBV16 and J usage is TRBJ2-7; the match to TRBD1 covers 9 bases. The CDR3 has 14 amino acids. CDR1 KGHSY and CDR2 FQNENV come from the germline V gene. Written as DNA, the CDR3 is TGTGCCAGCAGGCCGGGACAGGGCTCCCACGAGCAGTACTTC. Translated: CASRPGQGSHEQYF.

This clone was seen more than once but under ten times. The chain uses TRBV4-1 and TRBJ2-1, with 11 bases aligning to TRBD2. CDR1 and CDR2 from the germline V gene are MGHRA and YSYEKL. The CDR3 contains 16 residues. V was pared by 6 bases and J by 5 bases, with 9 bases of the junction left unmatched. This chain's CDR3 is CASRVVAGGRNNEQFF. The CDR3 nucleotides are TGCGCCAGCAGAGTGGTAGCGGGGGGGCGGAACAATGAGCAGTTCTTC.

The sample holds a few counts of this clone. The CDR3 loop is CATSRRQGSGGNYEQYF. CDR3 nucleotides: TGTGCCACCAGCAGGCGACAGGGAAGTGGGGGAAACTACGAGCAGTACTTC. The chain carries TRBV15 and TRBJ2-7; 7 positions match TRBD1. Losses at the gene ends were 3 bases for V and 3 bases for J; bases not matched to a gene: 14. The CDR3 sequence is 17 residues long. Germline CDR1 reads LNHNV; CDR2 reads YYDKDF (reference sequence).

The DNA of the CDR3 is TGTGCCAGCAGTTTATGGGGGATTGGGGGGACAGATACGCAGTATTTT. Amino acids: CASSLWGIGGTDTQYF. The chain has TRBV27 and TRBJ2-3; possible D gene TRBD2, 6 bases. Trimming removed 1 base at V and 3 bases at J, with 14 bases between. Germline V gives CDR1 MNHEY, CDR2 SMNVEV (reference sequence). This CDR3 has 16 amino acids.

This clone has a handful of counts. V and J are TRBV16 and TRBJ2-7; D may be TRBD2 (6 bases). The germline gives CDR1 KGHSY, CDR2 FQNENV. V was pared by 5 bases and J by 0 bases, with 8 bases between. The CDR3 has 13 residues. CDR3 sequence reads: CASSWDSSYEQYF. The CDR3 DNA is TGTGCCAGCAGCTGGGACTCCTCCTACGAGCAGTACTTC.

The chain is built from TRBV5-1 and TRBJ2-5; 16 nucleotides line up with TRBD2. V shed 1 base, J shed 3 bases, and the junction held 3 bases outside the gene matches. CDR1 is SGHRS, CDR2 YFSETQ, per germline. The CDR3 has 17 residues. The CDR3 nucleotides are TGCGCCAGCAGCTTGCACGGGACTAGCGGGGGGGAAGAGACCCAGTACTTC. Residues: CASSLHGTSGGEETQYF.

The V call is TRBV2, the J call TRBJ2-3; D perhaps matches TRBD1 (7 bases). The CDR3 extends over 16 amino acids. Germline CDR1 and CDR2: SNHLY and FYNNEI. The V end was cut by 8 bases, the J end by 2 bases, with 20 bases between. In DNA, the CDR3 is TGTGCCAGCGGGGGGCCGACAGGGAAGTACACAGATACGCAGTATTTT. Its protein is CASGGPTGKYTDTQYF.

The chain uses TRBV2 and TRBJ2-1, with TRBD2 matching over 7 bases. V shed 4 bases and J 2 bases; nucleotides not matched to a gene: 8. Germline V gives CDR1 SNHLY, CDR2 FYNNEI. The CDR3 covers 16 residues. CDR3 residues: CASSGRSGATYNEQFF. The CDR3 coding sequence is TGTGCCAGCAGTGGCCGGAGCGGGGCAACCTACAATGAGCAGTTCTTC.

The V call is TRBV2, the J call TRBJ2-7, with unresolved D. The germline CDR1 and CDR2 sequences are SNHLY and FYNNEI. The CDR3 is made up of 14 amino acids. Trimming pared 6 bases from V and 3 bases from J, leaving 15 bases between. The DNA of the CDR3 is TGTGCCAGCAGCGCAACTACAACACTCTACGAGCAGTACTTC. Protein sequence: CASSATTTLYEQYF.

This clone has just one count. The J gene is TRBJ1-2, the V gene TRBV10-3; 8 bases map to TRBD1. Germline V gene sequence: CDR1 ENHRY, CDR2 SYGVKD. CDR3 size: 14 residues. V was clipped by 6 bases and J by 6 bases; unmatched bases: 9. CDR3 sequence reads: CAIRLQGASDGYTF. CDR3 bases: TGTGCCATCAGGCTCCAGGGGGCTTCGGATGGCTACACCTTC.

The V and J genes are TRBV30 and TRBJ2-5; possible D gene TRBD2, 5 bases. Deletions cut 2 bases from V and 7 bases from J, with 11 bases between. CDR3 length: 12 amino acids. Germline V gene lookup returns CDR1 GTSNPN and CDR2 SVGIG (reference sequence). The CDR3 is CAWSLTRGTQYF. CDR3 sequence (DNA): TGTGCCTGGAGTTTGACCCGGGGGACCCAGTACTTC.

This chain links TRBV2 with TRBJ2-7; D possibly corresponds to TRBD2 (6 bases). The CDR3 contains 14 residues. Germline-derived CDR1 and CDR2 are SNHLY and FYNNEI. V was shortened by 7 bases and J by 1 base, with 14 bases between the two germline ends. The CDR3, as DNA: TGTGCCAGCAAAGGCAGGGAGGATTCCTACGAGCAGTACTTC. Its protein is CASKGREDSYEQYF. Based on the CDR3 plus reference TRBV2 and TRBJ2-7, the full variable domain is EPEVTQTPSHQVTQMGQEVILRCVPISNHLYFYWYRQILGQKVEFLVSFYNNEISEKSEIFDDQFSVERPDGSNFTLKIRSTKLEDSAMYFCASKGREDSYEQYFGPGTRLTVT.